This TCR beta chain derives from a study of cytomegalovirus exposure and HLA in healthy donors. PCR used 60 Vbeta primers and 13 Jbeta primers. Libraries were prepared by immunoSEQ multiplex PCR; TCRdb keeps only in-frame clonotypes and omits some of them. The data contain more than 85,000 clones, 9.5% to 15% of them singletons. All donors participated as healthy donors of bone marrow. Sequencing was performed on PBMCs. The receptor comes from a man aged 40-50 years in good health and CMV-seropositive.

The CDR3 loop reads CASSGTRTKNQPQHF. The CDR3 coding sequence is TGTGCCAGCAGTGGTACCCGGACAAAGAATCAGCCCCAGCATTTT. The J gene is TRBJ1-5, the V gene TRBV2; D perhaps matches TRBD1 (5 bases). The V end was cut by 4 bases, the J end by 4 bases, with 14 bases between. The CDR3 totals 15 residues. Germline CDR1 and CDR2: SNHLY and FYNNEI.